This T cell receptor (beta chain) was captured in a study of regulatory T cells in long-lasting Graves disease. The time point: newly diagnosed GD, antithyroid drugs for less than 3 months. PBMC-derived RNA was used for the TCR library. With 7 bases removed from V and 0 bases from J, the gap between germline ends came to 13 bases. Germline CDR1 reads MDHEN; CDR2 reads SYDVKM. This CDR3 has 15 amino acids. Investigators prepared the TCR beta libraries by applying iRepertoire HTBI primers and Arm-PCR of CDR3 regions. Original processing methods: Analysis of the samples identified under 80 TRBV and roughly 13 TRBJ segments. Via MiXCR, TCRdb re-called the multiplex PCR reads, giving one row per CDR3 protein. The V and J calls and clone size are TCRdb's, not the authors'. The sample lists 450,000 to 500,000 distinct CDR3 sequences, about a sixth occurring once. This same sample was also taken into another study, of T cells in Graves' hyperthyroidism and ophthalmopathy.

This sample comprised peripheral blood mononuclear cells (PBMCs), obtained at new diagnosis, from a patient treated with antithyroid drugs. The gene calls are TRBV28 and TRBJ1-5, with D perhaps matching TRBD1 (5 bases). The receptor comes from a middle-aged man with Graves disease. The CDR3: CASTKRGYSNQPQHF. The CDR3 coding sequence is TGTGCCAGCACCAAAAGGGGTTATAGCAATCAGCCCCAGCATTTT.